This TCR beta chain was identified in a study of OX40 agonist ivuxolimab in advanced cancers. Study at large: Across the patients, intravenous ivuxolimab was delivered every 2 weeks at 0.01 to 10 mg/kg. A mean age of around 66 years, range about 20 to 90, was recorded, and roughly 83% were male.

Sequenced by immunoSEQ multiplex PCR; TCRdb stores in-frame clones only, minus some. The sample lists approximately 160,000 clones; approximately 94% were seen once. Study-level findings and limits: CD8+ T cells (on average) carried more expanded clones than CD4+ T cells.

With respect to this clone: Its matching antigen is unknown.

Germline CDR1 is SGHTA and CDR2 is FQGTGA. The CDR3 runs to 13 residues. V gave up 3 bases and J gave up 0 bases, with 5 bases separating them. This TCR came from an adult with an advanced solid tumor such as melanoma, head and neck, liver or kidney cancer. The sequencing here drew on CD4+ or CD8+ T cells sorted from blood, taken in a trial of the OX40 agonist ivuxolimab. The V call is TRBV7-3, the J call TRBJ1-2; no clear D gene. DNA of the CDR3: TGTGCCAGCAGCTTGGACCCTAACTATGGCTACACCTTC. Residues: CASSLDPNYGYTF.